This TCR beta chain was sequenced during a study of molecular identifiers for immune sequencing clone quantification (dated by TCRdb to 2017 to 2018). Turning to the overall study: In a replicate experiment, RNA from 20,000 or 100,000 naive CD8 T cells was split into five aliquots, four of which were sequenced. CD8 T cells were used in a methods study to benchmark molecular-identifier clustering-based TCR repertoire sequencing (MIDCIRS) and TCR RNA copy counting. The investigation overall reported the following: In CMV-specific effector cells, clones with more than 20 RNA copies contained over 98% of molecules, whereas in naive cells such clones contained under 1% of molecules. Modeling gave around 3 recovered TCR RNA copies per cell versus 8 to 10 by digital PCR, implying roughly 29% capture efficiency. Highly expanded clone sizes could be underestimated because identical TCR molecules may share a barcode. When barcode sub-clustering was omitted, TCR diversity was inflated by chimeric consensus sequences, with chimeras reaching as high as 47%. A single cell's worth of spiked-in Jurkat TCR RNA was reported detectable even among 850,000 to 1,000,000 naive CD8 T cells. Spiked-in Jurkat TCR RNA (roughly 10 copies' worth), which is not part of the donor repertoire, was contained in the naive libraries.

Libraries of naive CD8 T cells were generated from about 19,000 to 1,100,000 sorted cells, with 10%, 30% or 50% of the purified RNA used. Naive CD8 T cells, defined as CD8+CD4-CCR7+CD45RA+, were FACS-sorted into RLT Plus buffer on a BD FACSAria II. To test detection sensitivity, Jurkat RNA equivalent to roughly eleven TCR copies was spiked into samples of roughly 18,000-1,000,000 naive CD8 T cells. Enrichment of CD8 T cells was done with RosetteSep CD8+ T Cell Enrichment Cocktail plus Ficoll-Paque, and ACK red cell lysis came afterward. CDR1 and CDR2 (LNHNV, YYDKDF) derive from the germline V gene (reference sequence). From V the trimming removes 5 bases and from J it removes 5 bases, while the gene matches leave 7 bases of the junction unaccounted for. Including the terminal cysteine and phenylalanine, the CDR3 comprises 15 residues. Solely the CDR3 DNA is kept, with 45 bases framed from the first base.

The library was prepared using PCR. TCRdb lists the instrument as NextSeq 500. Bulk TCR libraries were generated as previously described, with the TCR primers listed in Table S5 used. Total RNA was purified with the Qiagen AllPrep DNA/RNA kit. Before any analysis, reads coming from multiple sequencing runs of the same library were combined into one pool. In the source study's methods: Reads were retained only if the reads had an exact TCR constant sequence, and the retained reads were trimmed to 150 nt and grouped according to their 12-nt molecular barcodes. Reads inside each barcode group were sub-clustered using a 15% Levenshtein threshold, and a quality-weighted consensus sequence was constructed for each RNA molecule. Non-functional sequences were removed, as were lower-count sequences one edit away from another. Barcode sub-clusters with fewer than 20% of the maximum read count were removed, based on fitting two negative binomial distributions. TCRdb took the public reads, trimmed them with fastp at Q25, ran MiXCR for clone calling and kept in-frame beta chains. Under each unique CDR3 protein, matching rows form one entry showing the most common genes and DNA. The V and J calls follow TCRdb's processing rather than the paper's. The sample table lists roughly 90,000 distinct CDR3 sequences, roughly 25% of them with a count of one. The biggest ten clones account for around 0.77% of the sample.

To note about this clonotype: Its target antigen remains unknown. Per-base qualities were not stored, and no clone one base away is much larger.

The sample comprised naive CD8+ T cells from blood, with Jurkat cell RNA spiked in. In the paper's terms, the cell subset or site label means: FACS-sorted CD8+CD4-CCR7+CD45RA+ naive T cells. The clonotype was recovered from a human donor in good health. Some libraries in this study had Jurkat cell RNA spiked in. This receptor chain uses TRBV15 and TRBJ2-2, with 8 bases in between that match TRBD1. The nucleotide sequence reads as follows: TGTGCCACCAGCGGGAGACAGGGGTGGACCGGGGAGCTGTTTTTT. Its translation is CATSGRQGWTGELFF. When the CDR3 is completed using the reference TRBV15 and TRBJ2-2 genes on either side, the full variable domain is DAMVIQNPRYQVTQFGKPVTLSCSQTLNHNVMYWYQQKSSQAPKLLFHYYDKDFNNEADTPDNFQSRRPNTSFCFLDIRSPGLGDTAMYLCATSGRQGWTGELFFGEGSRLTVL.